The entry below describes one TCR beta chain. Its antigen is as yet unknown. TCRdb redid the calling of the reads with MiXCR, one entry per CDR3 protein. The top ten clones hold around 3% of a sample with under 850,000 distinct CDR3 sequences, under 40% of them seen once. This sample was included in a study of T cell repertoires in cytomegalovirus infection. Study background: Public TCR beta signatures indicated both CMV infection and matching HLA type. Broader study findings: Cumulative public TCR beta family frequency identified CMV carriers with the relevant HLA. Across the ex vivo response, the dominant clonotypes were HLA-C-restricted CMV-specific TCR beta clonotypes.

Trimming cost V 7 bases and J 8 bases, with 18 bases left between them. This CDR3 has 14 residues. CDR1 is SEHNR and CDR2 is FQNEAQ in the germline V gene (reference sequence). The source material was PBMCs. This clonotype was obtained from a human donor in good health (CMV status not recorded). Some clones in this sample may be carry-over from other donors' samples. J is TRBJ2-1 and V is TRBV7-9, with D possibly being TRBD1 (6 bases). CDR3 in amino acids: CASTITGQPDEQFF. Written as DNA, the CDR3 is TGTGCCAGCACCATAACCGGACAGCCCGATGAGCAGTTCTTC.